The rows below give T cell receptor beta chains drawn from one sample of a study of T cell responses to AZD1222 COVID-19 vaccine. The protocol was immunoSEQ multiplex PCR, while the TCRdb copy is restricted to in-frame clones and leaves out a portion. Of about 48,000 clones listed, just over 85% are singletons. The sequences come from peripheral blood, collected 28 days after the second AZD1222 dose. These receptors were taken from an adult who received the AZD1222 COVID-19 vaccine. Each CDR3 is given with its conserved first and last residue. Fields, in order: D gene, J gene, clone size, V gene, CDR3 protein, CDR3 DNA. The D gene is left open where the match is weak. Clone sizes are given selectively: once, few, many, or a class where the clone is expanded.

D gene: TRBD2; J gene: TRBJ2-5; clone size: .; V gene: TRBV5-1; CDR3 protein: CASSFSGSPLETQYF; CDR3 DNA: TGCGCCAGCAGCTTTAGCGGGAGCCCCCTGGAGACCCAGTACTTC
D gene: .; J gene: TRBJ2-2; clone size: .; V gene: TRBV28; CDR3 protein: CAGSVGMDGELFF; CDR3 DNA: TGTGCCGGCAGTGTAGGGATGGACGGGGAGCTGTTTTTT
D gene: TRBD1; J gene: TRBJ2-2; clone size: .; V gene: TRBV11-3; CDR3 protein: CASRTGQGTGELFF; CDR3 DNA: TGTGCCAGCAGGACCGGACAGGGAACCGGGGAGCTGTTTTTT
D gene: .; J gene: TRBJ2-3; clone size: .; V gene: TRBV9; CDR3 protein: CASSVSGATDTQYF; CDR3 DNA: TGTGCCAGCAGCGTATCTGGAGCGACGGATACGCAGTATTTT
D gene: .; J gene: TRBJ2-1; clone size: .; V gene: TRBV24-1; CDR3 protein: CATSDLQRGSKQFF; CDR3 DNA: TGTGCCACCAGTGATTTGCAGCGTGGTAGTAAGCAGTTCTTC
D gene: TRBD2; J gene: TRBJ2-5; clone size: few; V gene: TRBV6-2/TRBV6-3; CDR3 protein: CASSSLAGLVETQYF; CDR3 DNA: TGTGCCAGCAGTTCACTAGCGGGATTGGTTGAGACCCAGTACTTC
D gene: .; J gene: TRBJ2-7; clone size: .; V gene: TRBV27; CDR3 protein: CASRFLAGAGEQYF; CDR3 DNA: TGTGCCAGCAGGTTCCTGGCAGGGGCCGGCGAGCAGTACTTC
D gene: .; J gene: TRBJ1-1; clone size: .; V gene: TRBV7-9; CDR3 protein: CASSLGTRGDTEAFF; CDR3 DNA: TGTGCCAGCAGCTTAGGGACCAGGGGAGACACTGAAGCTTTCTTT
D gene: TRBD2; J gene: TRBJ2-1; clone size: .; V gene: TRBV6-2/TRBV6-3; CDR3 protein: CASSPIGAGGESEQFF; CDR3 DNA: TGTGCCAGCAGTCCCATAGGAGCGGGAGGGGAGAGTGAGCAGTTCTTC
D gene: .; J gene: TRBJ2-2; clone size: few; V gene: TRBV7-6; CDR3 protein: CASSETTGMGAGELFF; CDR3 DNA: TGTGCCAGCAGCGAGACCACAGGGATGGGGGCCGGGGAGCTGTTTTTT